The 24 T cell receptor beta chains reported below all come from one sample, sequenced in a study of cytomegalovirus exposure and HLA in healthy donors. PCR used 60 Vbeta primers and 13 Jbeta primers. The method was immunoSEQ multiplex PCR; TCRdb's version includes in-frame clones alone and lacks a portion of them. Here the sample spans about 60,000 clones, approximately 73% being singletons. Source material: PBMCs. The receptors were sampled from a man aged 45 to 65 in good health and CMV-seronegative.

This clone was counted a single time. The chain links TRBV10-3 to TRBJ2-2, with 12 bases identical to TRBD1. Germline assignment: CDR1 ENHRY and CDR2 SYGVKD. J was trimmed by 5 bases and V by 2 bases; bases with no gene match: 9. The CDR3 runs 18 residues. The CDR3 DNA follows: TGTGCCATCAGTGAGCCTATTGGGGACAGGGGGCGGACCGGGGAGCTGTTTTTT. It encodes CAISEPIGDRGRTGELFF.

The genes are TRBV13 and TRBJ2-1, with 12 bases identical to TRBD2. The V segment lost 5 bases and the J segment 6 bases; nucleotides outside the gene matches: 8. There are 16 residues in the CDR3. CDR1 is PRHDT, CDR2 FYEKMQ, per germline (reference sequence). The CDR3: CASSATGTSGRNEQFF. In DNA form, the CDR3 reads TGTGCCAGCAGCGCAACCGGGACTAGCGGGCGCAATGAGCAGTTCTTC.

This clone occurred a few times. The chain joins TRBV5-4 to TRBJ2-1, with D uncertain. V was shortened by 0 bases and J by 11 bases, with 15 bases between the two germline ends. This CDR3 has 14 amino acids. CDR1 is SGHNT and CDR2 is YYREEE in the germline V gene (reference sequence). The CDR3 is CASSLDLTAQQQFF. CDR3 nucleotide sequence: TGTGCCAGCAGCTTGGACCTAACAGCCCAGCAGCAGTTCTTC. Looking up the rest from reference TRBV5-4 and TRBJ2-1 gives the full variable domain: ETGVTQSPTHLIKTRGQQVTLRCSSQSGHNTVSWYQQALGQGPQFIFQYYREEENGRGNFPPRFSGLQFPNYSSELNVNALELDDSALYLCASSLDLTAQQQFFGPGTRLTVL.

V is TRBV9 and J is TRBJ2-1, with D perhaps TRBD2 (6 bases). Germline CDR1 SGDLS, CDR2 YYNGEE. This CDR3 comprises 14 residues. Trimming left V 0 bases short and J 11 bases short, with 15 bases between. CDR3 protein: CASSVVAVPPKQFF. The CDR3 DNA reads as TGTGCCAGCAGCGTAGTAGCGGTCCCGCCTAAGCAGTTCTTC.

As to this clone: The junction departs from germline at one end; a sequencing error may be responsible. The chain carries TRBV7-9 and TRBJ1-1, with D tentatively TRBD1 (6 bases). This CDR3 region has 16 residues. Germline V CDR1 and CDR2: SEHNR, FQNEAQ (reference sequence). The CDR3 DNA sequence: TGTTCCAGCCGTTCCGGACAGCACCTCATGAACACTGAAGCTTTCTTT. It yields the protein CSSRSGQHLMNTEAFF.

The gene calls are TRBV29-1 and TRBJ1-1, with TRBD1 matching over 8 bases. Germline V gene data show CDR1 as SQVTM and CDR2 as ANQGSEA. V was pared by 2 bases and J by 6 bases, with 8 bases of the junction left unmatched. The CDR3 extends over 14 amino acids. This CDR3 reads CSVETQGEIAEAFF. DNA of the CDR3: TGCAGCGTTGAAACACAGGGGGAAATCGCTGAAGCTTTCTTT.

This clone was recorded once. The gene calls are TRBV28 and TRBJ1-5; D is possibly TRBD1 (5 bases). This CDR3 region has 13 residues. CDR1 MDHEN and CDR2 SYDVKM come from the germline V gene. V lost 1 base and J 7 bases, leaving 8 bases between the germline ends. Here the CDR3 reads CASSLLAGQPQHF. The CDR3 region has the DNA TGTGCCAGCAGTTTATTGGCAGGGCAGCCCCAGCATTTT. The full variable domain, in which reference TRBV28 and TRBJ1-5 provide the parts outside the CDR3, is DVKVTQSSRYLVKRTGEKVFLECVQDMDHENMFWYRQDPGLGLRLIYFSYDVKMKEKGDIPEGYSVSREKKERFSLILESASTNQTSMYLCASSLLAGQPQHFGDGTRLSIL.

J is TRBJ2-7 and V is TRBV9; TRBD2 matches at 7 bases. CDR1 is SGDLS and CDR2 is YYNGEE in the germline V gene. The CDR3 loop spans 17 amino acids. The ends lost 0 bases at V and 3 bases at J; junction bases unmatched: 12. CDR3 DNA sequence: TGTGCCAGCAGCGTAGGTCCCCAAGCGGGGAATTACTACGAGCAGTACTTC. Amino acid sequence: CASSVGPQAGNYYEQYF.

The rearrangement links TRBV4-2 to TRBJ2-1; possibly TRBD2 for D (5 bases). Trimming left V 2 bases short and J 7 bases short, with 12 bases between. The CDR3 extends over 14 amino acids. Germline CDR1 reads LGHNA; CDR2 reads YNFKEQ. CDR3 sequence reads: CASSQPDPGNEQFF. DNA of the CDR3: TGTGCCAGCAGCCAACCGGACCCGGGAAATGAGCAGTTCTTC.

A few counts support this clone. The V and J genes are TRBV18 and TRBJ2-5; the D gene is possibly TRBD1 (5 bases). Trimming took 3 bases from V and 5 from J, leaving 7 bases between them. Looked up from germline, CDR1 is KGHSH and CDR2 is LQKENI. CDR3 length: 12 amino acids. The CDR3 sequence: CASSPNRETQYF. CDR3 coding DNA: TGTGCCAGCTCACCTAACAGGGAGACCCAGTACTTC.

The CDR3 is CTSSHDREISYEQYF. Here the CDR3 DNA reads TGCACCAGCAGCCATGACAGGGAGATCTCCTACGAGCAGTACTTC. The chain couples TRBV1 to TRBJ2-7; the DNA was not compared with TRBD1, the D call given in the table. TRBV1 is labeled a pseudogene. This CDR3 has 15 residues.

The chain joins TRBV30 to TRBJ1-4, with TRBD1 matching over 7 bases. CDR1 and CDR2 from the germline V gene are GTSNPN and SVGIG (reference sequence). The CDR3 has 14 residues. The junction had 3 bases not matched to a gene; V was cut back by 0 bases and J by 5 bases. The CDR3 loop is CAWSVAGGNEKLFF. In DNA form, the CDR3 reads TGTGCCTGGAGTGTGGCAGGGGGGAATGAAAAACTGTTTTTT. The full variable domain, its missing parts supplied by reference TRBV30 and TRBJ1-4, is SQTIHQWPATLVQPVGSPLSLECTVEGTSNPNLYWYRQAAGRGLQLLFYSVGIGQISSEVPQNLSASRPQDRQFILSSKKLLLSDSGFYLCAWSVAGGNEKLFFGSGTQLSVL.

The chain employs TRBV5-1 and TRBJ2-1, with D possibly TRBD2 on 6 matching bases. The ends were cut back, 3 bases at V and 9 bases at J, with 7 bases in the middle. This CDR3 has 11 amino acids. Germline CDR1 is SGHRS and CDR2 is YFSETQ. The CDR3 protein is CASSWGGEQFF. The CDR3 DNA is TGCGCCAGCAGCTGGGGAGGTGAGCAGTTCTTC.

This chain uses TRBV27 with TRBJ1-4; D gene uncertain. Trimming removed 0 bases from V and 2 bases from J, with 10 bases in between. CDR1 is MNHEY and CDR2 is SMNVEV in the germline V gene (reference sequence). The CDR3 is made up of 16 amino acids. The CDR3, as DNA: TGTGCCAGCAGTTTATCGAGTAAAGTCACTAATGAAAAACTGTTTTTT. Translated, it gives CASSLSSKVTNEKLFF.

The genes are TRBV19 and TRBJ2-6; 10 nucleotides line up with TRBD1. J was trimmed by 2 bases and V by 7 bases; bases with no gene match: 8. CDR1 is LNHDA, CDR2 SQIVND, per germline (reference sequence). CDR3 length equals 17 residues. In DNA, the CDR3 is TGTGCCAGTATCGGGGGACAGGGGCCCACTGGGGCCAACGTCCTGACTTTC. This translates into CASIGGQGPTGANVLTF.

This clone was seen only once. The chain employs TRBV30 and TRBJ2-3; 7 positions match TRBD1. The CDR3 spans 12 residues. The germline CDR1 and CDR2 sequences are GTSNPN and SVGIG (reference sequence). The trim removed 5 bases at V and 4 bases at J, leaving 3 bases unmatched. The DNA of the CDR3 is TGTGCCTGGGATACAGGGGCAGATACGCAGTATTTT. Residues: CAWDTGADTQYF.

This rearrangement joins TRBV10-3 to TRBJ2-7; 9 bases are a match to TRBD1. V was clipped by 6 bases and J by 0 bases; unmatched bases: 6. This CDR3 spans 15 amino acids. CDR1 ENHRY and CDR2 SYGVKD come from the germline V gene. The CDR3 nucleotides read TGTGCCATCAGCCCCCGACAGGGGGACTCCTACGAGCAGTACTTC. Residues: CAISPRQGDSYEQYF.

The rearrangement joins TRBV18 to TRBJ2-7; 12 bases are shared with TRBD1. The CDR3 is 19 residues long. V trimming: 1 base; J trimming: 6 bases; junction bases outside the gene matches: 16. CDR1 is KGHSH and CDR2 is LQKENI in the germline V gene. The CDR3 nucleotides are TGTGCCAGCTCACCACGTGCGGGACAGGGGGCCGCCTCCTGGGGCGAGCAGTACTTC. Amino acids: CASSPRAGQGAASWGEQYF. The entire variable domain, with the rest obtained from reference TRBV18 and TRBJ2-7, is as follows: NAGVMQNPRHLVRRRGQEARLRCSPMKGHSHVYWYRQLPEEGLKFMVYLQKENIIDESGMPKERFSAEFPKEGPSILRIQQVVRGDSAAYFCASSPRAGQGAASWGEQYFGPGTRLTVT.

The chain couples TRBV7-9 to TRBJ2-7; 12 positions match TRBD2. Trimming removed 3 bases from V and 5 bases from J; junction bases left unmatched: 8. CDR3 length: 16 amino acids. CDR1 and CDR2 (germline): SEHNR, FQNEAQ (reference sequence). CDR3 in DNA: TGTGCCAGCAGCTTGGGACTAGCGGGTCCTATGGACGAGCAGTACTTC. As protein: CASSLGLAGPMDEQYF.

The rearrangement joins TRBV5-1 to TRBJ1-2; TRBD1 might be the D (6 bases). Germline V gene sequence: CDR1 SGHRS, CDR2 YFSETQ. CDR3 length: 13 amino acids. The V and J ends lost 7 bases and 6 bases respectively, with 16 bases between them. DNA of the CDR3: TGCGCCAGCCGGGACATGGCAGCGAATGGCTACACCTTC. Protein sequence: CASRDMAANGYTF.

The count of this clone is one. This chain connects TRBV7-8 to TRBJ2-3; 8 bases map to TRBD1. CDR1 and CDR2 from the germline V gene are SGHVS and FQNEAQ. The length of the CDR3 is 16 residues. Unmatched junction bases numbered 14, after V lost 7 bases and J lost 5 bases. The CDR3 DNA sequence: TGTGCCAGCACCCTGGACAGGGAACGTTATGGAGATACGCAGTATTTT. Amino acids: CASTLDRERYGDTQYF.

Only one count was recorded for this clone. The V and J genes are TRBV5-1 and TRBJ2-1; 11 nucleotides agree with TRBD2. The CDR3 totals 15 residues. Germline V gene lookup returns CDR1 SGHRS and CDR2 YFSETQ. The V gene end was trimmed by 4 bases and the J gene end by 7 bases; junction bases not matched to a gene: 7. This CDR3 reads CASSSSGGAGNEQFF. As DNA, the CDR3 is TGCGCCAGCAGCAGTAGCGGGGGGGCCGGAAATGAGCAGTTCTTC.

The chain carries TRBV30 and TRBJ2-4, with a tentative D call TRBD2 (5 bases). V was cut by 0 bases and J by 4 bases, with 13 bases left in between. The CDR3 contains 15 residues. Germline V gives CDR1 GTSNPN, CDR2 SVGIG (reference sequence). CDR3 DNA: TGTGCCTGGAGTGTTCCCCAGCGGCCTAAAAACATTCAGTACTTC. This sequence encodes CAWSVPQRPKNIQYF.

This chain joins TRBV6-5 and TRBJ1-3; 8 bases line up with TRBD1. Germline CDR1 reads MNHEY; CDR2 reads SVGAGI. V lost 6 bases and J lost 8; bases outside the gene matches: 12. This CDR3 comprises 15 residues. CDR3 residues: CASSRLTGVFDTIYF. The CDR3 DNA reads as TGTGCCAGCAGCCGCCTGACAGGGGTGTTTGACACCATATATTTT.